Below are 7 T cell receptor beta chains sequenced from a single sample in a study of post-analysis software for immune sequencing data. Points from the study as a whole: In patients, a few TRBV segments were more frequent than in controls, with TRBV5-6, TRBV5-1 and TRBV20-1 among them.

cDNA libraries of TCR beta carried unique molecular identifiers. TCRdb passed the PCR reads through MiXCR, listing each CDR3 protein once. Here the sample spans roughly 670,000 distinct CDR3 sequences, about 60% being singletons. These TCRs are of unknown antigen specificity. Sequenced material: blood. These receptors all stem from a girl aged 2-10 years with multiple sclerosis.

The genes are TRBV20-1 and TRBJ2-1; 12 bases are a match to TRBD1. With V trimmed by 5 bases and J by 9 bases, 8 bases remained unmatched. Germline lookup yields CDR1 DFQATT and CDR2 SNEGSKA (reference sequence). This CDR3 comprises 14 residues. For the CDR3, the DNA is TGCAGTGCTCCGGGACAGGGGGCGCAGACTGAGCAGTTCTTC. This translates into CSAPGQGAQTEQFF.

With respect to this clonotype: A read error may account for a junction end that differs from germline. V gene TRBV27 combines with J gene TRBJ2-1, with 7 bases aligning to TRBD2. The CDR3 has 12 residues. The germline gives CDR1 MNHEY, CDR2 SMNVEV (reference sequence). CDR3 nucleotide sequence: TGTACCAGCAGCCTGGGAGGGAATGGGCAGTTCTTC. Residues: CTSSLGGNGQFF.

CDR3 sequence reads: CASSLARGGGYTF. The DNA for the CDR3 is TGTGCCAGCAGTTTAGCGCGTGGGGGCGGCTACACCTTC. This chain connects TRBV12-3 or TRBV12-4 to TRBJ1-2, with a weak D call TRBD1 (6 bases). This CDR3 is built from 13 residues. The ends were cut back, 0 bases at V and 8 bases at J, with 10 bases in the middle.

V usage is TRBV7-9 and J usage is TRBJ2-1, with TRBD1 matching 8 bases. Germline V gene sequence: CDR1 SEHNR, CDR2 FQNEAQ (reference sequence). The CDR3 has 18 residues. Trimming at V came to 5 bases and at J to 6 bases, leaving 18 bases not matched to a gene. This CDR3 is CASSPEGLGQGLGNEQFF. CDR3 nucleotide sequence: TGTGCCAGCAGCCCGGAGGGACTTGGACAGGGATTGGGCAATGAGCAGTTCTTC.

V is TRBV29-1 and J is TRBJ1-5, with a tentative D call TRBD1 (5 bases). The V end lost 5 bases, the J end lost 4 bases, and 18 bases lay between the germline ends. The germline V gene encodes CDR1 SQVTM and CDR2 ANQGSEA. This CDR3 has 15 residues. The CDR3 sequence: CSVSQGRAANQPQHF. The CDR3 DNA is TGCAGCGTTTCGCAAGGCAGGGCAGCGAATCAGCCCCAGCATTTT.

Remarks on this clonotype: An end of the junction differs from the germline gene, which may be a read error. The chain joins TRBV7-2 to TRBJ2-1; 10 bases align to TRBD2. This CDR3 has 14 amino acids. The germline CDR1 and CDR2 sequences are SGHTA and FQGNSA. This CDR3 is CASGFKRGGNEQFF. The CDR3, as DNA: TGTGCCAGCGGCTTTAAGCGGGGGGGCAATGAGCAGTTCTTC.

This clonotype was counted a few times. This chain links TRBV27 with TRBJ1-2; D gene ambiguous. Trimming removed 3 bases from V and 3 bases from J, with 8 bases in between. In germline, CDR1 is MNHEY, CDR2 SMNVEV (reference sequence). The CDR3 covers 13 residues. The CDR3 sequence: CASSFGQDYGYTF. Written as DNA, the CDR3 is TGTGCCAGCAGTTTCGGGCAGGACTATGGCTACACCTTC.